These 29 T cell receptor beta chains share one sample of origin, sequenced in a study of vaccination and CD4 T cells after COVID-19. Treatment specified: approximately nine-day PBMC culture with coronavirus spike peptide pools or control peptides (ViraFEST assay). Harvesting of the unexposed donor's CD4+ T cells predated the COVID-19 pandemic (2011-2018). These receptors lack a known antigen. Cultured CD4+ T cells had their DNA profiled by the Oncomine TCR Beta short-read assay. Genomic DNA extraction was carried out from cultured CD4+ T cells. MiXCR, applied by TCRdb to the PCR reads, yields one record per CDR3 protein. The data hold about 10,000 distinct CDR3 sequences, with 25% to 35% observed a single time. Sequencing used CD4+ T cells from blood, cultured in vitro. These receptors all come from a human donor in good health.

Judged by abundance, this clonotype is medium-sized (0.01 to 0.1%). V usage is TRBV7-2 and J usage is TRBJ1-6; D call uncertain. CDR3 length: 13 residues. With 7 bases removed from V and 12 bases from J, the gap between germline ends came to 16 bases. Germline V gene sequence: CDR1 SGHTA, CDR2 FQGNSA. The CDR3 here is CASTNDVRRPLHF. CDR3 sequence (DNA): TGTGCCAGCACCAACGACGTGAGGAGACCCCTCCACTTT.

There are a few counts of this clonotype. Written as DNA, the CDR3 is TGTGCCAGCAGCTTAGATAGCGGGAGGTTCTCCTACGAGCAGTACTTC. Translating it yields CASSLDSGRFSYEQYF. The chain is built from TRBV7-9 and TRBJ2-7; 10 bases fit TRBD2. The CDR3 has 16 amino acids. Germline V gene sequence: CDR1 SEHNR, CDR2 FQNEAQ (reference sequence). J lost 0 bases, V lost 1 base, and 3 bases had no gene match. Drawing the rest from reference TRBV7-9 and TRBJ2-7, the complete variable domain is DTGVSQNPRHKITKRGQNVTFRCDPISEHNRLYWYRQTLGQGPEFLTYFQNEAQLEKSRLLSDRFSAERPKGSFSTLEIQRTEQGDSAMYLCASSLDSGRFSYEQYFGPGTRLTVT.

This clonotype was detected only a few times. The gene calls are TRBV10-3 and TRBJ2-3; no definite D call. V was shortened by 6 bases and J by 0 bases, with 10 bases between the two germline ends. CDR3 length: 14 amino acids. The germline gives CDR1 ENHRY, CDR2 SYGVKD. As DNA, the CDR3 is TGTGCCATCAGGTCCTTAGGGAGCACAGATACGCAGTATTTT. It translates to CAIRSLGSTDTQYF.

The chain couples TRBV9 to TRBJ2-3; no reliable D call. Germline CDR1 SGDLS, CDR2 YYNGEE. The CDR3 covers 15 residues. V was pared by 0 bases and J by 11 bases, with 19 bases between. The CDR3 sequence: CASSVAAEPTVQQYF. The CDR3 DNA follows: TGTGCCAGCAGCGTAGCGGCGGAGCCGACGGTTCAGCAGTATTTT. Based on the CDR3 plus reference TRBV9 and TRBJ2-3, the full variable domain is DSGVTQTPKHLITATGQRVTLRCSPRSGDLSVYWYQQSLDQGLQFLIQYYNGEERAKGNILERFSAQQFPDLHSELNLSSLELGDSALYFCASSVAAEPTVQQYFGPGTRLTVL.

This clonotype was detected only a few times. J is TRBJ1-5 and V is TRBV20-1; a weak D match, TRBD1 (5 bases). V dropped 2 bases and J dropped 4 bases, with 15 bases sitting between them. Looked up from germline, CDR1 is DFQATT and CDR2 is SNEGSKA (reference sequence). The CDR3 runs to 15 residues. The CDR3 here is CSARISGLVNQPQHF. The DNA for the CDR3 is TGCAGTGCTAGAATTTCGGGACTTGTAAATCAGCCCCAGCATTTT.

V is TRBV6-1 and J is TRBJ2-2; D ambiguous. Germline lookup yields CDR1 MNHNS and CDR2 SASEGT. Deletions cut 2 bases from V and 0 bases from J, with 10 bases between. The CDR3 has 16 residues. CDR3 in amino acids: CASSEIVAANTGELFF. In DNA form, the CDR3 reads TGTGCCAGCAGTGAAATTGTGGCAGCGAACACCGGGGAGCTGTTTTTT.

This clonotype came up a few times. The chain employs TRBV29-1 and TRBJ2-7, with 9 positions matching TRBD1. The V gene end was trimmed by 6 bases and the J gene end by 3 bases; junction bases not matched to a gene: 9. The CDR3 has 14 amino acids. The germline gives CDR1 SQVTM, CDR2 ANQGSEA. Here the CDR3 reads CSVATGGEVYEQYF. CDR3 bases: TGCAGCGTCGCAACAGGGGGCGAAGTCTACGAGCAGTACTTC.

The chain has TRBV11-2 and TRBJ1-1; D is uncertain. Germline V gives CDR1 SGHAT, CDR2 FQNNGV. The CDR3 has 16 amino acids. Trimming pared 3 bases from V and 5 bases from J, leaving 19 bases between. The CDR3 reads CASSFSPVPEETEAFF. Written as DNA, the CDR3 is TGTGCCAGCAGCTTCTCCCCGGTTCCCGAGGAGACTGAAGCTTTCTTT.

The CDR3 nucleotides read TGTGCCAGCAGTCATGGGGGACCCACGACCGGGGAGCTGTTTTTT. Its translation: CASSHGGPTTGELFF. The chain recombines TRBV7-2 with TRBJ2-2; D may match TRBD1 or TRBD2 (5 bases each). This CDR3 spans 15 amino acids. The V end lost 6 bases, the J end lost 5 bases, and 16 bases lay between the germline ends. Germline CDR1 SGHTA, CDR2 FQGNSA.

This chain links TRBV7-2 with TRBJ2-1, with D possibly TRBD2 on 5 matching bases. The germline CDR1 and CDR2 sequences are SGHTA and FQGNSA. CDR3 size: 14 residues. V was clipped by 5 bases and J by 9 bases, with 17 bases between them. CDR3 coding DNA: TGTGCCAGCAGCCTAATCTCGGCGGGCGGTGAGCAGTTCTTC. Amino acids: CASSLISAGGEQFF.

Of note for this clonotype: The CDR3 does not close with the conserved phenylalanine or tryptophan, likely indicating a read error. CDR3 protein: CSAPRGDRGLNTEAFS. The DNA for the CDR3 is TGCAGTGCTCCTCGGGGGGACAGGGGGCTGAACACTGAAGCTTTCTCT. The rearrangement links TRBV20-1 to TRBJ1-1, with 12 bases lining up with TRBD1. This CDR3 spans 16 amino acids. Germline CDR1 is DFQATT and CDR2 is SNEGSKA (reference sequence). The V segment lost 5 bases and the J segment 0 bases; nucleotides outside the gene matches: 7.

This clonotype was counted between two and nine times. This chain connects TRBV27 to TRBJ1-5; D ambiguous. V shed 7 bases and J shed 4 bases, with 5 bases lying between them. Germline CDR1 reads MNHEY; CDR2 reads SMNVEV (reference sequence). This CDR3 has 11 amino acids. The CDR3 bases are TGTGCCAGCACCCTTAATCAGCCCCAGCATTTT. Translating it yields CASTLNQPQHF.

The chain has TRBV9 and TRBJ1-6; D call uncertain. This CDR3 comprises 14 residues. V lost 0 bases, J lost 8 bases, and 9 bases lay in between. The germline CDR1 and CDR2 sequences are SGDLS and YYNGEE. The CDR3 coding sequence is TGTGCCAGCAGCGTAGGGGGTTTTGATTCACCCCTCCACTTT. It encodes CASSVGGFDSPLHF.

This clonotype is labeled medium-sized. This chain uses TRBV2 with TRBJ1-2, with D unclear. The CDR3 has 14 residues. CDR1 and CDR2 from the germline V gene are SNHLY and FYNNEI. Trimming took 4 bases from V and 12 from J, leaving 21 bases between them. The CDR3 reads CASSAIRDAARHTF. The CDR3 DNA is TGTGCCAGCAGTGCCATCCGGGATGCCGCCCGTCACACCTTC. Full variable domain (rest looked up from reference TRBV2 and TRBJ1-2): EPEVTQTPSHQVTQMGQEVILRCVPISNHLYFYWYRQILGQKVEFLVSFYNNEISEKSEIFDDQFSVERPDGSNFTLKIRSTKLEDSAMYFCASSAIRDAARHTFGSGTRLTVV.

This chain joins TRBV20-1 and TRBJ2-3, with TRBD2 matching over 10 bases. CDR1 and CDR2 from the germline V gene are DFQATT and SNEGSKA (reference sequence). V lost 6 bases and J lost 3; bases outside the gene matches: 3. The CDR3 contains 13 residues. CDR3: CSALLAGTDTQYF. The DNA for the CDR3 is TGCAGTGCCCTACTAGCGGGAACAGATACGCAGTATTTT.

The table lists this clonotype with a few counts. The CDR3 DNA follows: TGTGCCAGAAGCACTCCGGGACCGGATTTTCGCTCCTACAATGAGCAGTTCTTC. Translating gives CARSTPGPDFRSYNEQFF. The chain couples TRBV5-3 to TRBJ2-1; D could derive from TRBD1 or TRBD2 (5 bases each). TRBV5-3 is assigned to the ORF class and has an uncertain function. The ends were cut back, 4 bases at V and 0 bases at J, with 20 bases in the middle. The CDR3 is 18 residues long.

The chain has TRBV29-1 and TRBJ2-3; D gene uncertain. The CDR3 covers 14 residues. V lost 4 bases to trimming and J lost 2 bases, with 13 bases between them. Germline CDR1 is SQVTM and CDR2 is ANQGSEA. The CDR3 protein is CSVGATAPTDTQYF. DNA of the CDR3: TGCAGCGTTGGGGCCACGGCTCCCACAGATACGCAGTATTTT.

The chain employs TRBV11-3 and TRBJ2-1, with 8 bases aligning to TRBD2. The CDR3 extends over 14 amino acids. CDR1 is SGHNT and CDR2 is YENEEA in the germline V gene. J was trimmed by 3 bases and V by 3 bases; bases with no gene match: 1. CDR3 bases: TGTGCCAGCAGCTTCACTAGCGGCTACAATGAGCAGTTCTTC. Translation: CASSFTSGYNEQFF.

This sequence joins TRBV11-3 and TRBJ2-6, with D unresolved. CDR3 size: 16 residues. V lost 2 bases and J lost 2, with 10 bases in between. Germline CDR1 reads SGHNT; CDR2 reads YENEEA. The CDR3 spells CASSLSIGAGANVLTF. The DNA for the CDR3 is TGTGCCAGCAGCTTAAGCATCGGAGCTGGGGCCAACGTCCTGACTTTC.

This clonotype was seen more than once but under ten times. CDR3 in amino acids: CASSQLHRGREAFF. CDR3 DNA sequence: TGCGCCAGCAGTCAATTGCACAGGGGGCGTGAAGCTTTCTTT. The genes are TRBV23-1 and TRBJ1-1, with TRBD1 identical over 9 bases. TRBV23-1 is an open reading frame whose function is uncertain. The ends lost 1 base at V and 7 bases at J; junction bases unmatched: 4. This CDR3 has 14 residues.

CDR3: CASSRTSPLNNEQFF. CDR3 nucleotides: TGTGCCAGCAGCCGGACCAGCCCCCTCAACAATGAGCAGTTCTTC. The chain couples TRBV7-2 to TRBJ2-1; D not certain. V dropped 5 bases and J dropped 5 bases, with 16 bases sitting between them. The CDR3 covers 15 residues. CDR1 and CDR2 (germline): SGHTA, FQGNSA.

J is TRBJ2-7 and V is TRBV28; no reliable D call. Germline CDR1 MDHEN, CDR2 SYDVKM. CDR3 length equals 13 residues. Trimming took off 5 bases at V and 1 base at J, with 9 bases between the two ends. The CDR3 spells CASSPLTSYEQYF. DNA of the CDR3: TGTGCCAGCAGTCCACTCACATCCTACGAGCAGTACTTC.

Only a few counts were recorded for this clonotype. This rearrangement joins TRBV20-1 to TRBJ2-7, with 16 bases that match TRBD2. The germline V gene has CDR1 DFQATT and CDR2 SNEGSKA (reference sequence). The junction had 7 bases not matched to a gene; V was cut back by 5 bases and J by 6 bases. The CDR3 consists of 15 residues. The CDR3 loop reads CSAVGLAGGPIEQYF. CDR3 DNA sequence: TGCAGTGCTGTGGGACTAGCGGGAGGGCCCATCGAGCAGTACTTC.

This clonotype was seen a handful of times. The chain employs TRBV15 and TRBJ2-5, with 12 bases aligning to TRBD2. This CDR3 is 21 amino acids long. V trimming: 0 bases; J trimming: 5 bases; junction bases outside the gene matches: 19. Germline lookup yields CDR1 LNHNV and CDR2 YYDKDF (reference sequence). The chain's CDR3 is CATSRDYSRRGKGTSGETQYF. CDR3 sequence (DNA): TGTGCCACCAGCAGAGATTACTCCCGTCGCGGGAAAGGGACTAGCGGGGAGACCCAGTACTTC.

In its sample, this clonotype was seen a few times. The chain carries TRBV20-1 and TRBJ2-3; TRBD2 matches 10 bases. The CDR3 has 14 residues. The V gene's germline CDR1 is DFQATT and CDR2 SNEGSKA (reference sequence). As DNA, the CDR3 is TGCAGGCCGAACCTAGCGGGAGGCACAGATACGCAGTATTTT. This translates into CRPNLAGGTDTQYF.

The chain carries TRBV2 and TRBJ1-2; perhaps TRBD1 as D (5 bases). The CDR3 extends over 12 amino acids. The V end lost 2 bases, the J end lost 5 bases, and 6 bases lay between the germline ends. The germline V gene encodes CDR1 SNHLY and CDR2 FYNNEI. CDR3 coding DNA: TGTGCCAGCAGTGAACGGGGGTATGGCTACACCTTC. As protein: CASSERGYGYTF.

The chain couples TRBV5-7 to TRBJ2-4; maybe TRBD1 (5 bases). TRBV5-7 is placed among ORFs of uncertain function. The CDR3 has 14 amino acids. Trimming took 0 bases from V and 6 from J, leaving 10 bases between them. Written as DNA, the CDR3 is TGTGCCAGCAGCTTGGATAGGGGTTTAAACATTCAGTACTTC. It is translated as CASSLDRGLNIQYF.

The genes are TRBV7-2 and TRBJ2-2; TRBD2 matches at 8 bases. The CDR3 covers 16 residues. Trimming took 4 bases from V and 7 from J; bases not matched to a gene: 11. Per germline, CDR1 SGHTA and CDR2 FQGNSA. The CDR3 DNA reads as TGTGCCAGCAGCTCGACCGGGACTAGTCAGGTCGGGGAGCTGTTTTTT. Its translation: CASSSTGTSQVGELFF.

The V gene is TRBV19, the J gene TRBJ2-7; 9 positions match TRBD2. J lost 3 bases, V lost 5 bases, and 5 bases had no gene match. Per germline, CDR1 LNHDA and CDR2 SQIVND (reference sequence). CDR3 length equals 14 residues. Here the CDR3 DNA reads TGTGCCAGTAGTCGGACTAGCGCGGACTACGAGCAGTACTTC. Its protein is CASSRTSADYEQYF.